The 8 T cell receptor beta chains listed next were all sequenced from one sample in a study of blood T cell repertoires in COVID-19. Assay: immunoSEQ multiplex PCR; the TCRdb copy retains only in-frame clones and omits some. This sample has around 100,000 clones; around 89% occur once, and the top ten carry about 30%. The specimen was peripheral blood. These receptors were obtained from a woman of 80 years or more with acute or convalescent COVID-19.

A single count supports this clone. The CDR3 spells CASSRTGGLNTEAFF. The DNA for the CDR3 is TGTGCCAGTAGCAGGACAGGGGGCCTGAACACTGAAGCTTTCTTT. V gene TRBV19 combines with J gene TRBJ1-1, with 11 bases lining up with TRBD1. Germline V gives CDR1 LNHDA, CDR2 SQIVND (reference sequence). The CDR3 sequence is 15 residues long. V shed 6 bases, J shed 0 bases, and the junction held 3 bases outside the gene matches.

This clone has a handful of counts. The J gene is TRBJ2-3, the V gene TRBV11-2, with 8 bases matching TRBD1. The CDR3 is made up of 15 amino acids. The J segment lost 4 bases and the V segment lost 5 bases, leaving 8 bases of the junction unmatched. Germline CDR1 reads SGHAT; CDR2 reads FQNNGV. For the CDR3, the DNA is TGTGCCAGCAGCCACCCAGGGGGCAGGGCAGATACGCAGTATTTT. Its translation: CASSHPGGRADTQYF.

The chain uses TRBV29-1 and TRBJ2-7; 9 nucleotides match TRBD2. Germline CDR1 reads SQVTM; CDR2 reads ANQGSEA. CDR3 length equals 13 residues. For the CDR3, the DNA is TGCAGGATCGCGGGGGGGCCTCCCTACGAGCAGTACTTC. It yields the protein CRIAGGPPYEQYF.

The gene calls are TRBV19 and TRBJ2-3; 12 positions agree with TRBD1. The CDR3 is 17 amino acids. Germline CDR1 is LNHDA and CDR2 is SQIVND (reference sequence). The junction had 6 bases not matched to a gene; V was cut back by 1 base and J by 4 bases. CDR3 in DNA: TGTGCCAGTAGTATAGCCGGGACAGGGGGCCCCTCAGATACGCAGTATTTT. Its translation: CASSIAGTGGPSDTQYF.

This chain uses TRBV29-1 with TRBJ2-2; D is possibly TRBD2 (5 bases). Germline V gene data show CDR1 as SQVTM and CDR2 as ANQGSEA. V dropped 0 bases and J dropped 2 bases, with 10 bases sitting between them. The length of the CDR3 is 15 residues. CDR3 in amino acids: CSVEEGGINTGELFF. DNA for the CDR3: TGCAGCGTTGAAGAAGGAGGCATTAACACCGGGGAGCTGTTTTTT.

The V call is TRBV29-1, the J call TRBJ2-5, with a weak D call TRBD2 (5 bases). This CDR3 has 12 amino acids. The V gene's germline CDR1 is SQVTM and CDR2 ANQGSEA. V was clipped by 5 bases and J by 5 bases, with 12 bases between them. The chain's CDR3 is CSVRGLLETQYF. CDR3 sequence (DNA): TGCAGCGTTAGAGGGTTGTTGGAGACCCAGTACTTC.

This clone was picked up one time. The genes are TRBV3-1 (or the pseudogene TRBV3-2) and TRBJ1-2; 8 nucleotides line up with TRBD1. Trimming took 4 bases from V and 7 from J; bases not matched to a gene: 11. The CDR3 has 15 amino acids. CDR1 and CDR2 from the germline V gene are LGHDT and YNNKEL (reference sequence). The CDR3 loop reads CASSLQTGAARGYTF. The CDR3 nucleotides are TGTGCCAGCAGCCTTCAGACAGGGGCAGCTCGTGGCTACACCTTC.

The chain links TRBV6-4 to TRBJ2-7; 7 nucleotides align to TRBD2. Trimming removed 10 bases from V and 0 bases from J; junction bases left unmatched: 9. In germline, CDR1 is MRHNA, CDR2 SNTAGT. The CDR3 consists of 14 residues. The CDR3 DNA is TGTGCCAAAAGGGAGGGGCCCAGCTCCTACGAGCAGTACTTC. Its translation is CAKREGPSSYEQYF.